These 30 T cell receptor beta chains were all obtained from the same sample, sequenced in a study of OX40 agonist ivuxolimab in advanced cancers. Assay: immunoSEQ multiplex PCR; the TCRdb copy retains only in-frame clones and omits some. The top ten hold around 2% of the sample, which has about 80,000 clones, 65% to 90% seen once. The sequencing used CD4+ or CD8+ T cells sorted from blood, collected in a trial of the OX40 agonist ivuxolimab. Source of these receptors: an adult with an advanced solid tumor such as melanoma, head and neck, liver or kidney cancer.

This chain joins TRBV7-2 and TRBJ2-3, with a possible D match to TRBD1 (6 bases). Germline values: CDR1 SGHTA, CDR2 FQGNSA. Trimming took off 5 bases at V and 0 bases at J, with 24 bases between the two ends. This CDR3 contains 19 residues. CDR3 in amino acids: CASSQGWGHGMTSTDTQYF. CDR3 nucleotides: TGTGCCAGCAGCCAGGGGTGGGGGCATGGGATGACTAGCACAGATACGCAGTATTTT.

This chain links TRBV4-1 with TRBJ2-7; D is tentatively TRBD1 or TRBD2 (5 bases each). V shed 6 bases and J shed 4 bases, with 16 bases lying between them. CDR1 is MGHRA, CDR2 YSYEKL, per germline. The CDR3 runs 14 residues. For the CDR3, the DNA is TGCGCCAGCAGTCCACCGGGACGGATTTACGAGCAGTACTTC. Amino acid sequence: CASSPPGRIYEQYF.

This clone was seen once. The genes are TRBV18 and TRBJ1-6; TRBD1 is a possible D gene (6 bases). This CDR3 spans 13 amino acids. Trimming took 3 bases from V and 12 from J, leaving 12 bases between them. The germline V gene has CDR1 KGHSH and CDR2 LQKENI. CDR3 in amino acids: CASSPSRGEPLHF. The CDR3 DNA follows: TGTGCCAGCTCACCTTCCAGGGGAGAACCCCTCCACTTT.

This rearrangement joins TRBV4-3 to TRBJ2-1, with 8 bases lining up with TRBD1. CDR3 size: 19 residues. After removal of 1 base from V and 0 bases from J, the junction contained 11 bases not matched to a gene. Germline V gene sequence: CDR1 LGHNA, CDR2 YSLEER. CDR3 in DNA: TGCGCCAGCAGCCAAGGACGGGTGTTAGGGACAGGCTCCTACAATGAGCAGTTCTTC. It codes for CASSQGRVLGTGSYNEQFF.

The rearrangement joins TRBV7-2 to TRBJ2-7, with 13 bases fitting TRBD2. There are 15 residues in the CDR3. In germline, CDR1 is SGHTA, CDR2 FQGNSA. Losses at the gene ends were 5 bases for V and 10 bases for J; bases not matched to a gene: 11. The CDR3 sequence is CASSAAPGLAGSQYF. DNA for the CDR3: TGTGCCAGCAGCGCCGCCCCGGGACTAGCGGGAAGTCAGTACTTC.

The V gene is TRBV5-1, the J gene TRBJ2-3; TRBD2 matches 7 bases. Germline values: CDR1 SGHRS, CDR2 YFSETQ. The V segment lost 4 bases and the J segment 2 bases; nucleotides outside the gene matches: 4. The CDR3 extends over 14 amino acids. DNA for the CDR3: TGCGCCAGCAGCACATGGGACTACACAGATACGCAGTATTTT. Amino acid sequence: CASSTWDYTDTQYF.

This rearrangement joins TRBV7-3 to TRBJ2-2; D is unclear. This CDR3 spans 15 amino acids. Germline lookup yields CDR1 SGHTA and CDR2 FQGTGA. The V gene lost 4 bases and the J gene lost 3 bases, with 12 bases spanning the gap. DNA for the CDR3: TGTGCCAGCAGCTCCGACAAGTTACACACCGGGGAGCTGTTTTTT. Protein product: CASSSDKLHTGELFF.

This chain uses TRBV7-2 with TRBJ2-1; either TRBD1 or TRBD2 may supply D (6 bases each). This CDR3 spans 15 amino acids. Germline-derived CDR1 and CDR2 are SGHTA and FQGNSA. The V and J ends lost 8 bases and 2 bases respectively, with 16 bases between them. The CDR3, as DNA: TGTGCCAGCTCAAGGGGGGCGCCTACCTACAATGAGCAGTTCTTC. Its protein product is CASSRGAPTYNEQFF.

The J gene is TRBJ1-5, the V gene TRBV6-6; D unclear. Germline lookup yields CDR1 MNHNY and CDR2 SVGAGI (reference sequence). The V gene lost 7 bases and the J gene lost 1 base, with 14 bases spanning the gap. This CDR3 region has 15 residues. CDR3 sequence reads: CASIGRVMSNQPQHF. The CDR3, as DNA: TGTGCCAGCATTGGGCGGGTTATGAGCAATCAGCCCCAGCATTTT.

CDR3 amino acids: CASSLALGVNEKLFF. Here the CDR3 DNA reads TGTGCCAGCAGCTTAGCCCTAGGAGTTAATGAAAAACTGTTTTTT. V gene TRBV11-1 combines with J gene TRBJ1-4, with no clear D. The CDR3 has 15 residues. The germline gives CDR1 SGHAT, CDR2 FQDESV (reference sequence). Trimming shortened V by 0 bases and J by 4 bases, and 9 bases separated the two germline ends.

The genes are TRBV12-5 and TRBJ2-1; 9 nucleotides agree with TRBD2. J lost 0 bases, V lost 5 bases, and 2 bases had no gene match. In germline, CDR1 is LGHNT, CDR2 FRNRAP. The CDR3 loop spans 15 amino acids. CDR3 region: CASGKLAGSYNEQFF. In DNA, the CDR3 is TGTGCTAGTGGTAAACTAGCGGGCTCCTACAATGAGCAGTTCTTC.

The genes are TRBV2 and TRBJ2-7; D is ambiguous. Trimming stripped 4 bases from V and 1 base from J, with 8 bases between. The V gene's germline CDR1 is SNHLY and CDR2 FYNNEI. This CDR3 region has 13 residues. CDR3 in DNA: TGTGCCAGCAGTGTACTGGGGTCCTACGAGCAGTACTTC. The encoded protein is CASSVLGSYEQYF.

CDR3 sequence reads: CASRGTGLLSGKLFF. The CDR3 nucleotides read TGTGCCAGCAGGGGGACAGGGCTTTTGTCCGGAAAACTGTTTTTT. This chain links TRBV27 with TRBJ1-4; 9 nucleotides align to TRBD1. Germline-derived CDR1 and CDR2 are MNHEY and SMNVEV (reference sequence). There are 15 residues in the CDR3. The J segment lost 10 bases and the V segment lost 6 bases, leaving 12 bases of the junction unmatched.

The chain uses TRBV19 and TRBJ1-3; D ambiguous. The CDR3 spans 16 residues. Germline V CDR1 and CDR2: LNHDA, SQIVND (reference sequence). V gave up 6 bases and J gave up 0 bases, with 15 bases separating them. The CDR3: CASSWAGQNSGNTIYF. The CDR3 DNA reads as TGTGCCAGTAGCTGGGCTGGGCAGAACTCTGGAAACACCATATATTTT.

The chain joins TRBV5-4 to TRBJ2-3; D gene ambiguous. Trimming took off 0 bases at V and 2 bases at J, with 1 base between the two ends. Per germline, CDR1 SGHNT and CDR2 YYREEE (reference sequence). The CDR3 covers 12 residues. CDR3: CASSLDTDTQYF. The CDR3, as DNA: TGTGCCAGCAGCTTGGACACAGATACGCAGTATTTT.

This sequence joins TRBV7-4 and TRBJ2-7; 8 bases line up with TRBD2. The CDR3 totals 15 residues. Germline V gene sequence: CDR1 SGHVT, CDR2 SQSDAQ. Trimming removed 4 bases from V and 2 bases from J; junction bases left unmatched: 7. CDR3 bases: TGTGCCAGCAGCTCCAATCCGGGACTAGCCTACGAGCAGTACTTC. This gives the protein CASSSNPGLAYEQYF.

This chain uses TRBV5-1 with TRBJ2-3, with 10 bases lining up with TRBD2. Trimming took 3 bases from V and 9 from J; bases not matched to a gene: 13. The CDR3 extends over 16 amino acids. Germline V gene sequence: CDR1 SGHRS, CDR2 YFSETQ. This CDR3 is CASSSRLAGNVATQYF. The CDR3, as DNA: TGCGCCAGCAGCTCCCGACTAGCGGGCAACGTTGCCACGCAGTATTTT.

This clone was observed a single time. J is TRBJ1-3 and V is TRBV5-1; no reliable D call. V lost 4 bases and J 6 bases, leaving 17 bases between the germline ends. The CDR3 length is 15 residues. Germline assignment: CDR1 SGHRS and CDR2 YFSETQ. The CDR3 DNA follows: TGCGCCAGCAGCCCAAACACGGGGTTTGAAAACACCATATATTTT. Protein: CASSPNTGFENTIYF.

J is TRBJ2-7 and V is TRBV27; 8 bases align to TRBD1. The J segment lost 3 bases and the V segment lost 3 bases, leaving 7 bases of the junction unmatched. CDR3 length: 15 amino acids. Germline-derived CDR1 and CDR2 are MNHEY and SMNVEV (reference sequence). CDR3 nucleotide sequence: TGTGCCAGCAGTTTGAGGACAGGGTCTAACTACGAGCAGTACTTC. Translated: CASSLRTGSNYEQYF.

V usage is TRBV14 and J usage is TRBJ2-2; D is unresolved. In germline, CDR1 is SGHDN, CDR2 FVKESK. The ends were cut back, 1 base at V and 4 bases at J, with 4 bases in the middle. There are 13 residues in the CDR3. This CDR3 is CASSQAGTGELFF. Written as DNA, the CDR3 is TGTGCCAGCAGCCAAGCAGGCACCGGGGAGCTGTTTTTT.

This chain connects TRBV27 to TRBJ1-5; TRBD1 is a possible D gene (5 bases). The V end was cut by 4 bases, the J end by 3 bases, with 10 bases between. This CDR3 is 14 amino acids long. CDR1 is MNHEY and CDR2 is SMNVEV in the germline V gene (reference sequence). The CDR3 loop is CASSSRQSNQPQHF. In nucleotides, the CDR3 is TGTGCCAGCAGTTCCCGACAGTCCAATCAGCCCCAGCATTTT.

The V and J genes are TRBV28 and TRBJ1-3; D is undetermined. Germline CDR1 reads MDHEN; CDR2 reads SYDVKM. The V end was cut by 7 bases, the J end by 0 bases, with 13 bases between. CDR3 length equals 15 residues. The CDR3 spells CASIPEIGSGNTIYF. DNA of the CDR3: TGTGCCAGCATTCCGGAAATTGGCTCTGGAAACACCATATATTTT.

This clone was seen a few times. The V and J genes are TRBV5-4 and TRBJ2-4; 11 nucleotides agree with TRBD1. CDR3 length: 17 residues. J lost 2 bases, V lost 2 bases, and 6 bases had no gene match. The V gene's germline CDR1 is SGHNT and CDR2 YYREEE (reference sequence). CDR3 residues: CASSLGDRGNSKNIQYF. The CDR3, as DNA: TGTGCCAGCAGCTTAGGGGACAGGGGGAATTCCAAAAACATTCAGTACTTC.

The chain combines TRBV6-5 with TRBJ1-6; TRBD1 is a possible D gene (5 bases). Trimming shortened V by 7 bases and J by 7 bases, and 8 bases separated the two germline ends. The germline V gene has CDR1 MNHEY and CDR2 SVGAGI. The CDR3 loop spans 12 amino acids. The CDR3 here is CASKEGNSPLHF. Written as DNA, the CDR3 is TGTGCCAGCAAAGAGGGGAATTCACCCCTCCACTTT.

The chain has TRBV7-7 and TRBJ2-1; D is undetermined. Trimming stripped 2 bases from V and 6 bases from J, with 11 bases between. Germline loops: CDR1 SSHAT, CDR2 FNYEAQ (reference sequence). The CDR3 loop spans 14 amino acids. The CDR3 DNA follows: TGTGCCAGCAGCTTATCCCCTCGAGGCAATGAGCAGTTCTTC. It codes for CASSLSPRGNEQFF. Together with reference TRBV7-7 and TRBJ2-1, the CDR3 gives the full variable domain: GAGVSQSPRYKVTKRGQDVTLRCDPISSHATLYWYQQALGQGPEFLTYFNYEAQPDKSGLPSDRFSAERPEGSISTLTIQRTEQRDSAMYRCASSLSPRGNEQFFGPGTRLTVL.

The rearrangement uses TRBV7-8 and TRBJ2-7; D may correspond to TRBD1 or TRBD2 (5 bases each). V dropped 6 bases and J dropped 4 bases, with 10 bases sitting between them. The CDR3 runs to 12 residues. Germline V gene data show CDR1 as SGHVS and CDR2 as FQNEAQ. The chain's CDR3 is CASSFGAYEQYF. The CDR3 nucleotides read TGTGCCAGCAGTTTCGGGGCTTACGAGCAGTACTTC.

The J gene is TRBJ1-1, the V gene TRBV5-1, with D tentatively TRBD1 (5 bases). This CDR3 comprises 15 residues. Germline CDR1 SGHRS, CDR2 YFSETQ. Deletions cut 0 bases from V and 5 bases from J, with 14 bases between. CDR3 sequence reads: CASSLADTPGTEAFF. CDR3 DNA sequence: TGCGCCAGCAGCTTGGCGGACACTCCTGGGACTGAAGCTTTCTTT.

This clone was observed once. The chain joins TRBV7-2 to TRBJ1-3, with D possibly being TRBD1 (5 bases). V was trimmed by 1 base and J by 2 bases, leaving 9 bases between them. The CDR3 covers 15 residues. Germline CDR1 SGHTA, CDR2 FQGNSA. The CDR3 reads CASSLDRRTGNTIYF. Written as DNA, the CDR3 is TGTGCCAGCAGCTTAGACAGGAGAACTGGAAACACCATATATTTT.

The gene calls are TRBV4-1 and TRBJ2-5, with TRBD2 matching 7 bases. The CDR3 totals 16 residues. With 3 bases clipped from V and 4 bases from J, the junction kept 11 bases outside the gene matches. Germline values: CDR1 MGHRA, CDR2 YSYEKL. DNA of the CDR3: TGCGCCAGCAGCCAGTCCGGGCTAGCGGACGGAGAGACCCAGTACTTC. This gives the protein CASSQSGLADGETQYF.

The V gene is TRBV30, the J gene TRBJ1-5; possible D gene TRBD1, 5 bases. Germline V gene sequence: CDR1 GTSNPN, CDR2 SVGIG (reference sequence). V was cut by 2 bases and J by 4 bases, with 12 bases left in between. The CDR3 sequence is 14 residues long. The CDR3, as DNA: TGTGCCTGGAGTCGACAGAACCTGAATCAGCCCCAGCATTTT. Its translation is CAWSRQNLNQPQHF.